This T cell receptor beta chain was documented in a study of blood T cell repertoires in COVID-19. Study-wide context: Collection of acute and convalescent COVID-19 samples took place in the United States, Italy and Spain. PBMCs, B-cell-depleted T cells, or T cells provided the cDNA or gDNA that made up the material.

CDR1 KGHDR and CDR2 SFDVKD come from the germline V gene. The CDR3 has 13 residues. V lost 0 bases to trimming and J lost 6 bases, with 7 bases between them. Authors' data handling: Amplifying reference gene primers gave estimates of nucleated cell counts. Generated by immunoSEQ multiplex PCR, the TCRdb table keeps only in-frame clones and is missing some. That table supplies the V and J calls and clone size; D and trimming were determined from the DNA. The sample shows about 170,000 clones, about 86% of them seen only once. The age range of participants was 18 to 89 years, with residence in about 25 US areas.

The sequenced sample was PBMCs or T cells enriched from blood (not recorded which). V is TRBV24-1 and J is TRBJ1-2; a possible D gene is TRBD1 (5 bases). The clonotype was recovered from a woman aged 45-65 years in a cohort exposed to, infected with or recovered from COVID-19 (not recorded which). CDR3 DNA sequence: TGTGCCACCAGTGATTTGGGGGCCAATGGCTACACCTTC. This codes for CATSDLGANGYTF.